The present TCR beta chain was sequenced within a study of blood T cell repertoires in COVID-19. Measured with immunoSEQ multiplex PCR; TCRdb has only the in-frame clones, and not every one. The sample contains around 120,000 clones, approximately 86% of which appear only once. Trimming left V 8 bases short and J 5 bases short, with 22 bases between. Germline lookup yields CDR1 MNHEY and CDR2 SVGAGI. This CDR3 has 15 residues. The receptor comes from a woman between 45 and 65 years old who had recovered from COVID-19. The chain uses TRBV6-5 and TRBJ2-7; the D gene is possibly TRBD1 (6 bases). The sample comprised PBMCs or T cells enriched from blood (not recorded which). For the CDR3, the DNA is TGTGCCAGCCGATTCTGGCAGGGGTCTTCAGACGAGCAGTACTTC. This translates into CASRFWQGSSDEQYF.